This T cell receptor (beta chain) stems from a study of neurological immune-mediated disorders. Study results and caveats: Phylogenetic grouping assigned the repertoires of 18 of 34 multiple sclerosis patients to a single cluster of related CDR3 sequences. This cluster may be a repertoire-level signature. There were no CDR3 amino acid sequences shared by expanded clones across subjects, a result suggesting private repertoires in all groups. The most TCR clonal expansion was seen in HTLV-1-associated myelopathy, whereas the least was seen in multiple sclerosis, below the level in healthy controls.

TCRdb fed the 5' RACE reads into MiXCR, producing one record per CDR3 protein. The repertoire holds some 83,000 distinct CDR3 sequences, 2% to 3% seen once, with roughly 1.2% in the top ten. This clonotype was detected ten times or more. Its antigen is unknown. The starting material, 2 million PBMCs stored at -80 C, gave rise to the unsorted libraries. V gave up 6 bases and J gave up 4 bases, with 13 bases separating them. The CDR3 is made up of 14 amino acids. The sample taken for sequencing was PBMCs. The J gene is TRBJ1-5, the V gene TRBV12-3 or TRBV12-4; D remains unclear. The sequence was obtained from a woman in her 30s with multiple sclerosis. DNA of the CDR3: TGTGCCAGCAGCCAAGGACTAGCGAATCAGCCCCAGCATTTT. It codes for CASSQGLANQPQHF.